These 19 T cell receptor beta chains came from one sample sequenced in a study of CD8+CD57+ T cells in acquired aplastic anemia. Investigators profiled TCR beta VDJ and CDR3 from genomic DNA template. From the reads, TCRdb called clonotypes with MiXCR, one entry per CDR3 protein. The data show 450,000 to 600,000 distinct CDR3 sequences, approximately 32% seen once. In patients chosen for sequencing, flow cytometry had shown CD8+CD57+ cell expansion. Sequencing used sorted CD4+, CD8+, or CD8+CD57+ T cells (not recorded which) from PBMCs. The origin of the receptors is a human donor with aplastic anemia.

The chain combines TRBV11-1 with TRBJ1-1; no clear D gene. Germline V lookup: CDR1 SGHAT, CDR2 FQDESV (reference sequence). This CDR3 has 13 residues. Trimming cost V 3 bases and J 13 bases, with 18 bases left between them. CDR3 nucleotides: TGTGCCAGCAGCTTGATGCAGTCTCGTAATGGTTTCTTT. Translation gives CASSLMQSRNGFF.

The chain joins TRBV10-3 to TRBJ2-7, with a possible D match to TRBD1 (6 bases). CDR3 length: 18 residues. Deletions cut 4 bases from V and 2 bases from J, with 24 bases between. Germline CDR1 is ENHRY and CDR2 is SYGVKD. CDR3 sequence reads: CAISGPKPTGTVAYEQYF. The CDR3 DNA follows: TGTGCCATCAGTGGACCGAAACCAACAGGGACGGTAGCCTACGAGCAGTACTTC.

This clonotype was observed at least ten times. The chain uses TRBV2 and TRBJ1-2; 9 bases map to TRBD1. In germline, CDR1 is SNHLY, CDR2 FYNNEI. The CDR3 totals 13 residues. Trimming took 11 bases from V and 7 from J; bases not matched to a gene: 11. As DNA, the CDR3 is TGTGCCGGTAAACAGGGGGCTATATCTGGCTACACCTTC. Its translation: CAGKQGAISGYTF.

The CDR3 reads CSAGGGSGTDTQYF. In DNA form, the CDR3 reads TGCAGTGCCGGTGGGGGGTCGGGCACAGATACGCAGTATTTT. The rearrangement links TRBV20-1 to TRBJ2-3; weak D call: TRBD2 (6 bases). The CDR3 has 14 residues. Between the trimmed V and J ends, which lost 6 bases and 1 base, there was a span of 14 bases. Germline CDR1 DFQATT, CDR2 SNEGSKA (reference sequence).

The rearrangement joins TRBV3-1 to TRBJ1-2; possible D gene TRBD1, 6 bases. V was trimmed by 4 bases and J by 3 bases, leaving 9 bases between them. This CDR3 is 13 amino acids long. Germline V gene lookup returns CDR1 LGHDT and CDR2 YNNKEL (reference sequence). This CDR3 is CASSLWTDYGYTF. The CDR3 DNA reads TGTGCCAGCAGCCTGTGGACAGACTATGGCTACACCTTC.

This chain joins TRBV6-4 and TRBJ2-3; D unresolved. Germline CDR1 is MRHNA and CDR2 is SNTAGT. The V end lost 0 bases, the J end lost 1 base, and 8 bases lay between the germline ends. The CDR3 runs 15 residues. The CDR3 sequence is CASSDSIRGTDTQYF. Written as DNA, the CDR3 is TGTGCCAGCAGTGACTCGATACGGGGCACAGATACGCAGTATTTT.

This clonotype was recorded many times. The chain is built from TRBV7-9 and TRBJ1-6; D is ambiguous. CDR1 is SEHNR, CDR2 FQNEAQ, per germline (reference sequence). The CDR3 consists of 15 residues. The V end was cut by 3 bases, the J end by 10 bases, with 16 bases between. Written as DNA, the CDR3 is TGTGCCAGCAGCTTCGCAGAGGCTGGTCGGTCACCCCTCCACTTT. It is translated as CASSFAEAGRSPLHF.

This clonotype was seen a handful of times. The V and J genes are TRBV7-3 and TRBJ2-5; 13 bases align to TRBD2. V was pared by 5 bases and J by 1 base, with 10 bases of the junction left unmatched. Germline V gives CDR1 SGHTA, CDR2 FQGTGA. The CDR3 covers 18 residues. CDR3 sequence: CASSLNLRLAGGQETQYF. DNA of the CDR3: TGTGCCAGCAGCCTCAACTTAAGACTAGCGGGAGGCCAAGAGACCCAGTACTTC.

The CDR3 reads CAISKRQGTGSPLHF. CDR3 sequence (DNA): TGTGCCATCAGTAAACGACAGGGTACTGGATCACCCCTCCACTTT. J is TRBJ1-6 and V is TRBV10-3; 7 positions agree with TRBD1. This CDR3 comprises 15 residues. The junction had 11 bases not matched to a gene; V was cut back by 5 bases and J by 10 bases. Germline CDR1 and CDR2: ENHRY and SYGVKD.

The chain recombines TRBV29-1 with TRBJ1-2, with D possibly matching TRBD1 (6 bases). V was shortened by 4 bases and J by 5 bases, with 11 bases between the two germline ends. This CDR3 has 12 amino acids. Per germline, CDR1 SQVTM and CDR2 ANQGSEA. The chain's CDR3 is CSVVPQGYGYTF. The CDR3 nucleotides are TGCAGCGTTGTCCCCCAGGGGTATGGCTACACCTTC. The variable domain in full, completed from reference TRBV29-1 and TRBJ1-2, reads SAVISQKPSRDICQRGTSLTIQCQVDSQVTMMFWYRQQPGQSLTLIATANQGSEATYESGFVIDKFPISRPNLTFSTLTVSNMSPEDSSIYLCSVVPQGYGYTFGSGTRLTVV.

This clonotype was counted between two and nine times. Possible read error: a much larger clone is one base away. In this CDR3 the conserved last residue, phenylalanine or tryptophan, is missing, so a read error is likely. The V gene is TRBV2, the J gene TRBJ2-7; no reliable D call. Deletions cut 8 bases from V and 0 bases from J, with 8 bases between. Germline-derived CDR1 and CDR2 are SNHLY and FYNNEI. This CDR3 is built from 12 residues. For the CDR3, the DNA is TGTGCCAGCGCGTGGGACTCCTACGAGCAGTACCTC. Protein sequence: CASAWDSYEQYL.

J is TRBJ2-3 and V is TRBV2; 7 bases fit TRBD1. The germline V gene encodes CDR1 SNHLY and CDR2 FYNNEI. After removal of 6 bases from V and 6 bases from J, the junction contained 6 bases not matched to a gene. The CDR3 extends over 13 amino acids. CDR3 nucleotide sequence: TGTGCCAGCAGCCCGGGACAGAGGGATACGCAGTATTTT. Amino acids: CASSPGQRDTQYF.

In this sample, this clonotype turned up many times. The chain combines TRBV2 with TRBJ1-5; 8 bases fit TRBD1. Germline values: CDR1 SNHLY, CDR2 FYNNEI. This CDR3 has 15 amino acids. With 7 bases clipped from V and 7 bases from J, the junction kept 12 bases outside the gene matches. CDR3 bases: TGTGCCAGCACCGGACAGGGTGTAATAGGGCAGCCCCAGCATTTT. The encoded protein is CASTGQGVIGQPQHF.

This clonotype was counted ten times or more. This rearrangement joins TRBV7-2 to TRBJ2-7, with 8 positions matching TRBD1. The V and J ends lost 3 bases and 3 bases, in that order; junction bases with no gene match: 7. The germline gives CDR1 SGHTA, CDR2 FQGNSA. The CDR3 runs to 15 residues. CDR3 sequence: CASSFDQGALYEQYF. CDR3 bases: TGTGCCAGCAGCTTCGATCAGGGGGCCCTCTACGAGCAGTACTTC. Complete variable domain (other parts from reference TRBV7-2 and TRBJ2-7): GAGVSQSPSNKVTEKGKDVELRCDPISGHTALYWYRQSLGQGLEFLIYFQGNSAPDKSGLPSDRFSAERTGGSVSTLTIQRTQQEDSAVYLCASSFDQGALYEQYFGPGTRLTVT.

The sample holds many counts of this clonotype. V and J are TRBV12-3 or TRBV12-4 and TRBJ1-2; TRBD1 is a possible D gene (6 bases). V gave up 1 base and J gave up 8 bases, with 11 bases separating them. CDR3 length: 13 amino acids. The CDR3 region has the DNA TGTGCCAGCAGTTTAGTTGGGGGCCTAGGCTACACCTTC. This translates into CASSLVGGLGYTF.

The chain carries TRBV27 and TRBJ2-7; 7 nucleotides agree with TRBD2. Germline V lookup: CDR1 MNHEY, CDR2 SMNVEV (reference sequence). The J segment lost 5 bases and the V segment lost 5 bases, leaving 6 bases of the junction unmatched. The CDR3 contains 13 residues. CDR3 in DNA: TGTGCCAGCAGTAAAGCGGGAAGGGACGAGCAGTACTTC. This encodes CASSKAGRDEQYF.

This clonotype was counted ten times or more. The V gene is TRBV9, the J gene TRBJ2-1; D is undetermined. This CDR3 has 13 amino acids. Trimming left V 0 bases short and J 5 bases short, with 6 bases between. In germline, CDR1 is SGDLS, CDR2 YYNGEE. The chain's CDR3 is CASSVDLDNEQFF. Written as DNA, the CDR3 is TGTGCCAGCAGCGTAGACCTAGACAATGAGCAGTTCTTC.

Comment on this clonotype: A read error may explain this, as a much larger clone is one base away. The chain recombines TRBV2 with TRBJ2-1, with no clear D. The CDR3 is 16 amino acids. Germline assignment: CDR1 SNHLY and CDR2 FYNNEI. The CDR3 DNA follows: TGTGCCAGCAGTGACCCGGGTCCACCTCCGGGCGATGAGCAGTCCTTC. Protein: CASSDPGPPPGDEQSF.

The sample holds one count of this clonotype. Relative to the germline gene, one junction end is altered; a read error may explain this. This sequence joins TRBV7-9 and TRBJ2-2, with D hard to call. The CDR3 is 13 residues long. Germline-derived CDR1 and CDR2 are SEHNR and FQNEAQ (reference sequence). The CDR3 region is CASSLDLAGELFF. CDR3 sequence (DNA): TGCGCCAGCAGCTTGGATTTGGCCGGGGAGCTGTTTTTT. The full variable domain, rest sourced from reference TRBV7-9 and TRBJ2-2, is DTGVSQNPRHKITKRGQNVTFRCDPISEHNRLYWYRQTLGQGPEFLTYFQNEAQLEKSRLLSDRFSAERPKGSFSTLEIQRTEQGDSAMYLCASSLDLAGELFFGEGSRLTVL.